A single sample gave rise to the 10 T cell receptor beta chains below, sequenced in a study of tissue T cells after allogeneic stem cell transplantation. Sequencing used immunoSEQ multiplex PCR; TCRdb keeps in-frame clones, though not all of them. Altogether some 48,000 clones are present, roughly 75% being singletons, with the ten largest covering about 0.77%. The sequenced sample was sorted cells pooled from one or two spleens. The receptors here all came from a pool of C57BL/6 mice in good health.

To note about this clone: Gene names follow the mouse nomenclature. The sequenced fragment ends 1 residue before the CDR3 boundary, so the rest is inferred from the germline J gene. The chain joins TRBV2 to TRBJ2-3; D perhaps matches TRBD1 (6 bases). V lost 2 bases, J lost 0 bases, and 15 bases lay in between. Germline CDR1 and CDR2: LGHNA and YSYQKL. This CDR3 is built from 17 residues. CDR3 loop: CASSQPPGQTSAETLYF. The part of the CDR3 DNA that was read is TGTGCCAGCAGCCAACCCCCGGGACAAACTAGTGCAGAAACGCTGTAT.

With respect to this clone: Genes here carry mouse names. From the germline J gene comes the end of the CDR3, since the read stops 1 residue before it. The V and J genes are TRBV16 and TRBJ2-4, with TRBD2 identical over 7 bases. CDR3 length: 15 residues. The V and J ends lost 0 bases and 4 bases, in that order; junction bases with no gene match: 4. Germline CDR1 SGHSA, CDR2 FRNQAP. CDR3 in amino acids: CASSLETLGENTLYF. Partial CDR3 DNA: TGTGCAAGCAGCTTAGAAACCCTGGGGGAAAACACCTTGTAC.

Points on this clone: Mouse gene names and germline throughout. The CDR3 is cut off 1 residue early in the read; its end comes from the germline J gene. J is TRBJ2-7 and V is TRBV12-2, with 7 bases fitting TRBD2. The germline V gene has CDR1 SGHLS and CDR2 HYDKME. V lost 0 bases and J lost 3; bases outside the gene matches: 4. The CDR3 spans 14 residues. CDR3 region: CASSLDLGVYEQYF. CDR3 DNA, as far as it was read: TGTGCCAGCTCTCTCGACCTGGGGGTCTATGAACAGTAC.

As concerns this clone: Gene names follow the mouse nomenclature. The read terminates 1 residue ahead of where the CDR3 ends, so the germline J gene completes it. V and J are TRBV13-2 and TRBJ2-1; 8 nucleotides line up with TRBD2. The V and J ends lost 4 bases and 6 bases, in that order; junction bases with no gene match: 3. Germline-derived CDR1 and CDR2 are NNHNN and SYGAGS (reference sequence). The CDR3 is made up of 13 amino acids. This CDR3 reads CASGRTGTAEQFF. Incomplete CDR3 DNA: TGTGCCAGCGGTCGGACTGGGACTGCTGAGCAGTTC.

This clone was observed a single time. Germline and genes here are mouse. The read falls 1 residue short of the CDR3 end, and the missing part is taken from the germline J gene. The sample carries other DNA sequences with the same CDR3. The rearrangement joins TRBV4 to TRBJ1-2, with D perhaps TRBD1 (6 bases). Trimming removed 4 bases from V and 1 base from J, with 7 bases in between. CDR1 and CDR2 (germline): LGHDT, YNNKQL (reference sequence). The CDR3 contains 13 residues. This chain's CDR3 is CASSLTGNSDYTF. The part of the CDR3 DNA that was read is TGTGCCAGCAGCTTGACAGGAAACTCCGACTACACC.

About this clone: Gene names and germline refer to mouse. The read ends 1 residue before the CDR3 terminus; that terminus is restored from the germline J gene. The chain combines TRBV14 with TRBJ2-1; D is uncertain. Per germline, CDR1 SGHDT and CDR2 FRDEAV. The V gene lost 1 base and the J gene lost 0 bases, with 5 bases spanning the gap. The CDR3 length is 14 residues. The CDR3 region is CASSFNNNYAEQFF. The covered CDR3 bases are TGTGCCAGCAGTTTCAATAATAACTATGCTGAGCAGTTC.

In the case of this clone: Mouse gene names apply. The read is 1 residue too short to cover the CDR3 end, so that end is filled in from the germline J gene. Distinct nucleotide sequences in the sample also encode this CDR3. V usage is TRBV2 and J usage is TRBJ1-1; perhaps TRBD1 as D (6 bases). CDR1 is LGHNA, CDR2 YSYQKL, per germline. This CDR3 contains 14 residues. Trimming took 0 bases from V and 4 from J, leaving 9 bases between them. Incomplete CDR3 DNA: TGTGCCAGCAGCCAAGAAGGGGGGGGCACAGAAGTCTTC. Translation: CASSQEGGGTEVF. In full, the CDR3 is CASSQEGGGTEVFF.

To note about this clone: Mouse gene names and germline throughout. The read finishes 1 residue shy of the CDR3 end, and the germline J gene is used to complete it. V is TRBV24 and J is TRBJ1-1; perhaps TRBD1 as D (5 bases). This CDR3 contains 11 residues. Germline V lookup: CDR1 KGHTA, CDR2 FRNEEI. Deletions cut 8 bases from V and 1 base from J, with 5 bases between. The sequenced part of the CDR3 DNA is TGTGCCAGCGGGGGGAACACAGAAGTCTTC. The encoded protein is CASGGNTEVF. The whole CDR3 protein is CASGGNTEVFF.

As regards this clone: The gene names here belong to mouse. The read stops 1 residue short of the end of the CDR3; the missing end is completed from the germline J gene. This chain joins TRBV16 and TRBJ1-4; perhaps TRBD1 as D (5 bases). The CDR3 runs 13 residues. Germline CDR1 reads SGHSA; CDR2 reads FRNQAP. V gave up 5 bases and J gave up 6 bases, with 10 bases separating them. The CDR3 bases that were read are TGTGCAAGCAGCCCAGGGTATGACGAAAGATTATTT. Amino acids: CASSPGYDERLF. In full, the CDR3 reads CASSPGYDERLFF.

In regard to this clone: Here the gene names and germline are mouse. From the germline J gene comes the end of the CDR3, since the read stops 1 residue before it. The same CDR3 arises from other DNA sequences in this sample as well. The chain has TRBV31 and TRBJ2-5, with 7 bases aligning to TRBD2. Germline V CDR1 and CDR2: GKSSPN, SITVG. Losses at the gene ends were 1 base for V and 3 bases for J; bases not matched to a gene: 1. The CDR3 is made up of 13 amino acids. CDR3 DNA, as far as it was read: TGTGCCTGGAGTCGGGGGGGTCAAGACACCCAGTAC. Translating it yields CAWSRGGQDTQY. The entire CDR3 reads CAWSRGGQDTQYF. Looking up the rest from reference TRBV31 and TRBJ2-5 gives the full variable domain: AQTIHQWPVAEIKAVGSPLSLGCTIKGKSSPNLYWYWQATGGTLQQLFYSITVGQVESVVQLNLSASRPKDDQFILSTEKLLLSHSGFYLCAWSRGGQDTQYFGPGTRLLVL.